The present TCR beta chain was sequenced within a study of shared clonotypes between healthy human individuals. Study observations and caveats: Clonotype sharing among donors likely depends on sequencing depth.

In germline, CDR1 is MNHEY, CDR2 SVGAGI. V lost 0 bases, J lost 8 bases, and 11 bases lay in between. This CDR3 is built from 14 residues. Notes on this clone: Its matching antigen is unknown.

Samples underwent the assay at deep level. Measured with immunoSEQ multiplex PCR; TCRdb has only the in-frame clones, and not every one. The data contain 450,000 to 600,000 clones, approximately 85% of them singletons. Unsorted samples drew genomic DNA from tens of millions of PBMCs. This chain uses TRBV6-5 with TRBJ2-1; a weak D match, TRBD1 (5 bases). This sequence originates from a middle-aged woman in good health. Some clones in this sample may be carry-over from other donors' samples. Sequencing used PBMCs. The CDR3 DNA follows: TGTGCCAGCAGTTACTCGCAGGGTCTGGATGAGCAGTTCTTC. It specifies CASSYSQGLDEQFF.